Included here is one T cell receptor (beta chain) sequence, with context. Antigen specificity is unknown. Sequencing used immunoSEQ multiplex PCR; TCRdb keeps in-frame clones, though not all of them. The sample holds 84,000 or so clones, about 93% seen once. Trimming took 5 bases from V and 0 from J, leaving 11 bases between them. The germline CDR1 and CDR2 sequences are SGHAT and FQNNGV. The CDR3 length is 15 residues. These data are taken from a study of T cell responses to AZD1222 COVID-19 vaccine. Study conclusions and caveats: Among AZD1222 vaccinees, only 5 to 7 were seropositive at baseline. Mapped onto spike, vaccine-associated CD4 TCRs spanned it and were dominant at 160-218 and 743-854.

The V gene is TRBV11-2, the J gene TRBJ1-3; no firm D call. The sequencing used peripheral blood, collected on day 0 of MenACWY control vaccination. This receptor was identified in an adult in good health. For the CDR3, the DNA is TGTGCCAGCAGCGAACAGCCTTCCTCTGGAAACACCATATATTTT. This translates into CASSEQPSSGNTIYF.